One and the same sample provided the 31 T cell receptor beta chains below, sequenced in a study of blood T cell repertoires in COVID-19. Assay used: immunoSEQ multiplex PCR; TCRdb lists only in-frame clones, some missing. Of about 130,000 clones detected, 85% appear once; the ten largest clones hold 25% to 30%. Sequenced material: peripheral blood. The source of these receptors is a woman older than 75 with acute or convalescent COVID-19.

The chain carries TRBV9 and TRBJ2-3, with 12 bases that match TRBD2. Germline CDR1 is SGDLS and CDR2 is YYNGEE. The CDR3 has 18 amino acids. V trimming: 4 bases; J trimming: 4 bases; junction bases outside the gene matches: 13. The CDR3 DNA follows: TGTGCCAGCAGCCCTCGCCGGGCTAGCGGGGGGGCCCCAGATACGCAGTATTTT. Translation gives CASSPRRASGGAPDTQYF.

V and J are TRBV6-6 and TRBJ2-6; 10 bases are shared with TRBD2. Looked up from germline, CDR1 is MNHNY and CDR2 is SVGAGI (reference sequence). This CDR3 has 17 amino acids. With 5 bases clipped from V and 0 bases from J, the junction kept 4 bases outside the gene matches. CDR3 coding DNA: TGTGCCAGCAGTCCCCTAGCGGGGGCCTCTGGGGCCAACGTCCTGACTTTC. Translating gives CASSPLAGASGANVLTF.

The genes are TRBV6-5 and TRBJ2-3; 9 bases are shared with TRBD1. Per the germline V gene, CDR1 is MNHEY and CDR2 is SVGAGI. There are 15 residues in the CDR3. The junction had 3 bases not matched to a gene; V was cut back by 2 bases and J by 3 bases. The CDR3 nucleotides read TGTGCCAGCAGTTACGGGACAGGGCGTACAGATACGCAGTATTTT. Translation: CASSYGTGRTDTQYF.

The CDR3 sequence: CASDRGQGYGYTF. CDR3 DNA sequence: TGTGCCAGCGACCGAGGACAGGGCTATGGCTACACCTTC. J is TRBJ1-2 and V is TRBV28, with 8 bases identical to TRBD1. Germline loops: CDR1 MDHEN, CDR2 SYDVKM. The V segment lost 8 bases and the J segment 4 bases; nucleotides outside the gene matches: 6. The CDR3 runs to 13 residues.

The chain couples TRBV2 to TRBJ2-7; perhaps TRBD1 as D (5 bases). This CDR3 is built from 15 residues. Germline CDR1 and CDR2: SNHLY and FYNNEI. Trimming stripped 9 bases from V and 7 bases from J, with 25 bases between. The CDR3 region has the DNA TGTGCCAGTGACCTTGACAGAGAACCAAAAAGGGAGCAGTACTTC. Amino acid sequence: CASDLDREPKREQYF. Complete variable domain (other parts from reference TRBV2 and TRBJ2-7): EPEVTQTPSHQVTQMGQEVILRCVPISNHLYFYWYRQILGQKVEFLVSFYNNEISEKSEIFDDQFSVERPDGSNFTLKIRSTKLEDSAMYFCASDLDREPKREQYFGPGTRLTVT.

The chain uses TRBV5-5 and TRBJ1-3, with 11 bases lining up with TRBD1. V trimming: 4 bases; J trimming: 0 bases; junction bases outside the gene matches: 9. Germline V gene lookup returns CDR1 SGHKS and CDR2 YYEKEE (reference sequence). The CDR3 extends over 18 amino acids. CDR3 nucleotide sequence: TGTGCCAGCAGCCTCCGGACAGGGGGCTCAAGCTCTGGAAACACCATATATTTT. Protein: CASSLRTGGSSSGNTIYF.

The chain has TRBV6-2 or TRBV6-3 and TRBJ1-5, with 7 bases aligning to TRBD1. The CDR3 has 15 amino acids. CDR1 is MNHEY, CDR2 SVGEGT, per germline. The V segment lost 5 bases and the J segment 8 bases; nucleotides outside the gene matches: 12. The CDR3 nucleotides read TGTGCCAGCAGTCCCCGGGGGCAGGGGGGTAAGCCCCAGCATTTT. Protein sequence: CASSPRGQGGKPQHF.

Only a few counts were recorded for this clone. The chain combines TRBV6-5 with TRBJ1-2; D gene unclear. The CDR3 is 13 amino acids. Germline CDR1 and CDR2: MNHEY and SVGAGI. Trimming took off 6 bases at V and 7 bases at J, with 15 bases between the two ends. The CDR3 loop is CASSRGNLRGYTF. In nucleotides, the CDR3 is TGTGCCAGCAGCCGCGGAAACCTGCGTGGCTACACCTTC.

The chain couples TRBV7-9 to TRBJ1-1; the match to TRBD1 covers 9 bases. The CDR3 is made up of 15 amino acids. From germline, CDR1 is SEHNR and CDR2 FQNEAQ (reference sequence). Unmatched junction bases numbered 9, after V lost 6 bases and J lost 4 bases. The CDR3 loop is CASRAIQDRGTEAFF. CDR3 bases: TGTGCCAGCAGAGCGATACAGGACAGGGGCACTGAAGCTTTCTTT.

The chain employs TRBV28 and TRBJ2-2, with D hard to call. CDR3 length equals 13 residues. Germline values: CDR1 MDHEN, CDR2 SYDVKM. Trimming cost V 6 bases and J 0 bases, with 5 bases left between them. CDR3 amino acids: CASRNSNTGELFF. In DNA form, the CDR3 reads TGTGCCAGCAGAAACTCGAACACCGGGGAGCTGTTTTTT. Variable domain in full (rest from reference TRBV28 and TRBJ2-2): DVKVTQSSRYLVKRTGEKVFLECVQDMDHENMFWYRQDPGLGLRLIYFSYDVKMKEKGDIPEGYSVSREKKERFSLILESASTNQTSMYLCASRNSNTGELFFGEGSRLTVL.

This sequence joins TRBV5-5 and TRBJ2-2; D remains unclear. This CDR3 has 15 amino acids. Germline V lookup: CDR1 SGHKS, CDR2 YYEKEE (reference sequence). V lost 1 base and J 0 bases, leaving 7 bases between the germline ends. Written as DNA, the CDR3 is TGTGCCAGCAGCTTGCGACGGGCGAACACCGGGGAGCTGTTTTTT. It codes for CASSLRRANTGELFF. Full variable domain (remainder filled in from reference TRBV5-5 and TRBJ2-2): DAGVTQSPTHLIKTRGQQVTLRCSPISGHKSVSWYQQVLGQGPQFIFQYYEKEERGRGNFPDRFSARQFPNYSSELNVNALLLGDSALYLCASSLRRANTGELFFGEGSRLTVL.

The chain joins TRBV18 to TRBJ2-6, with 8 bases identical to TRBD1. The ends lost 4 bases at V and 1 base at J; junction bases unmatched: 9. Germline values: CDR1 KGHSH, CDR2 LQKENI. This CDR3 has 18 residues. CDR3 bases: TGTGCCAGCTCACATCGACAGGGGTTAAATTCTGGGGCCAACGTCCTGACTTTC. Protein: CASSHRQGLNSGANVLTF.

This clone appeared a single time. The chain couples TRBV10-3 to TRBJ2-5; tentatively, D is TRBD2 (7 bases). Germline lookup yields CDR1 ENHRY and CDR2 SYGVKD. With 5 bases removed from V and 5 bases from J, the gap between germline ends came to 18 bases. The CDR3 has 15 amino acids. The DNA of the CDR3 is TGTGCCATCAGTACACCTGGGGGGGGCGCGGAGACCCAGTACTTC. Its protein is CAISTPGGGAETQYF.

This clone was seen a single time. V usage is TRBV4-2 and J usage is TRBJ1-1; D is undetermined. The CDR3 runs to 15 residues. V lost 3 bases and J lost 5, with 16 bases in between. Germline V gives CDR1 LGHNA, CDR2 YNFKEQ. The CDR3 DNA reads TGTGCCAGCAGCCACCCGTCCGCCCGAGGAACTGAAGCTTTCTTT. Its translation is CASSHPSARGTEAFF.

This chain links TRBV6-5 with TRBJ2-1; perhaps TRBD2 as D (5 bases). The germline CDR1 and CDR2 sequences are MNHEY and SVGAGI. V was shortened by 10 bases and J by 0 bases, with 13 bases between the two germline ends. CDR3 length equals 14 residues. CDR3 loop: CATQRGRSYNEQFF. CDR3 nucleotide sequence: TGTGCCACCCAAAGAGGGCGCTCCTACAATGAGCAGTTCTTC.

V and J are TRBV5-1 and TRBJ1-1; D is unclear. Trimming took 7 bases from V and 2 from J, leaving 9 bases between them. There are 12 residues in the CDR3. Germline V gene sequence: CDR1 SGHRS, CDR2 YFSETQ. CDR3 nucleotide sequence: TGCGCCAGCCGCAGCGAAAACACTGAAGCTTTCTTT. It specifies CASRSENTEAFF.

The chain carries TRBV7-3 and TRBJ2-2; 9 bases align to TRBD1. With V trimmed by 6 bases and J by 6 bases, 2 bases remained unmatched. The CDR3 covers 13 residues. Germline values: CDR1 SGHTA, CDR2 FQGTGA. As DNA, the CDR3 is TGTGCCAGCAGGGGACAGGGTCCCGGGGAGCTGTTTTTT. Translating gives CASRGQGPGELFF.

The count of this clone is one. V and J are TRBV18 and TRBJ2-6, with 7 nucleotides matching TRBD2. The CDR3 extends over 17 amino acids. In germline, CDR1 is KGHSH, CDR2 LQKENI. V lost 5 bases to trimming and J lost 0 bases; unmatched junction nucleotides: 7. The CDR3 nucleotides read TGTGCCAGCTCAACACGGGGGGTTGGCTCTGGGGCCAACGTCCTGACTTTC. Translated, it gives CASSTRGVGSGANVLTF. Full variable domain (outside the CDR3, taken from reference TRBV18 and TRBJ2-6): NAGVMQNPRHLVRRRGQEARLRCSPMKGHSHVYWYRQLPEEGLKFMVYLQKENIIDESGMPKERFSAEFPKEGPSILRIQQVVRGDSAAYFCASSTRGVGSGANVLTFGAGSRLTVL.

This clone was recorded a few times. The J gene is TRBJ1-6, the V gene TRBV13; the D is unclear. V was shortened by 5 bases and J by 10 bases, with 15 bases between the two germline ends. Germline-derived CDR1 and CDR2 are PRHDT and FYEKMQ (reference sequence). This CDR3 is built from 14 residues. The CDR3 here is CASSRRWEGSPLHF. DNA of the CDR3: TGTGCCAGCAGCAGACGGTGGGAGGGCTCACCCCTCCACTTT.

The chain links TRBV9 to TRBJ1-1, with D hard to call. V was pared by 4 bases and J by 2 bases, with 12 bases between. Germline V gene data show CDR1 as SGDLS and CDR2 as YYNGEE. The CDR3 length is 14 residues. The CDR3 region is CASSPGGGNTEAFF. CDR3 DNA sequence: TGTGCCAGCAGCCCGGGTGGTGGCAACACTGAAGCTTTCTTT.

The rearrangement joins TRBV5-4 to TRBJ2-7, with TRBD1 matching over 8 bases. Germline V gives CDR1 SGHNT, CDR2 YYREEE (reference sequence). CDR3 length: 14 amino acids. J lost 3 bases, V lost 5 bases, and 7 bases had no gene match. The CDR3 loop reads CASRADRGGYEQYV. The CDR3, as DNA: TGTGCCAGCAGGGCTGACAGGGGTGGCTACGAGCAGTACGTC.

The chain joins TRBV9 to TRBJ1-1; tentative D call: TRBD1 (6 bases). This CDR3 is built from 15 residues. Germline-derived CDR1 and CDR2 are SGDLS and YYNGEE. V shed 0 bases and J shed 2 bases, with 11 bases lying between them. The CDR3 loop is CASSVDGRGNTEAFF. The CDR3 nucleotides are TGTGCCAGCAGCGTAGATGGCAGGGGAAACACTGAAGCTTTCTTT.

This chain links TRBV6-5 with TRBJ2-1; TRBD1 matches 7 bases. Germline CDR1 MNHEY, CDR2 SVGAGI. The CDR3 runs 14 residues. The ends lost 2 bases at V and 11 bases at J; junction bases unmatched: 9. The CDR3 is CASSYGTDSMKQFF. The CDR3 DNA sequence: TGTGCCAGCAGTTACGGGACAGACTCAATGAAGCAGTTCTTC.

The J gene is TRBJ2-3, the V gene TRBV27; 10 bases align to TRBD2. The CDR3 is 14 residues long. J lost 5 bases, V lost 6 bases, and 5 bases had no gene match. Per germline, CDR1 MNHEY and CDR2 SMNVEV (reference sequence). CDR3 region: CASSQRLAGDTQYF. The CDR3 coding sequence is TGTGCCAGCAGCCAGAGACTAGCGGGAGATACGCAGTATTTT.

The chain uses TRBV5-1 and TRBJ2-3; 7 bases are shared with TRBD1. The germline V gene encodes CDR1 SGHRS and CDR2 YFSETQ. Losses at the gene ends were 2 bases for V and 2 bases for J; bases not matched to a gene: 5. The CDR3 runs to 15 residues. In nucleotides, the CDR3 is TGCGCCAGCAGCTTAAGGGGGCCCCTCACAGATACGCAGTATTTT. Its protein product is CASSLRGPLTDTQYF.

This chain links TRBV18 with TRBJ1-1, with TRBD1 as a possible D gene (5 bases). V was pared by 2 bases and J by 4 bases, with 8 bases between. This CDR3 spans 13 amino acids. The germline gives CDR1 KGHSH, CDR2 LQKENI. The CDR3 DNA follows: TGTGCCAGCTCACCAGGGGGGATCACTGAAGCTTTCTTT. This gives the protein CASSPGGITEAFF.

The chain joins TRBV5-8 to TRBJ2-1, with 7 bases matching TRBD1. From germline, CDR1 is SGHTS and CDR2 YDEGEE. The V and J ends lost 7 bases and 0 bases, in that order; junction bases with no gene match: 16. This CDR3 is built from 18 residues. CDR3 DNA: TGTGCCAGCGTACAGGGGCTTCTCCTTAAGAACTCCTACAATGAGCAGTTCTTC. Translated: CASVQGLLLKNSYNEQFF.

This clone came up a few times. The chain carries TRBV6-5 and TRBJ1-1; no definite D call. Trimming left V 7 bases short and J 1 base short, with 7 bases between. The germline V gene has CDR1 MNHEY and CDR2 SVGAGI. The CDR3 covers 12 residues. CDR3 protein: CASNSGNTEAFF. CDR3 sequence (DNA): TGTGCCAGCAATTCAGGGAACACTGAAGCTTTCTTT.

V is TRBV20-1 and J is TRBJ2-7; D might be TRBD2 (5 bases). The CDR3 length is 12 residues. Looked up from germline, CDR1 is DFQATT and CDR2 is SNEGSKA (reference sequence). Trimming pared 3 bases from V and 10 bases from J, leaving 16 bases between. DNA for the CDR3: TGCAGTGCTAGTGTACGGCCGGGAAATCAGTACTTC. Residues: CSASVRPGNQYF.

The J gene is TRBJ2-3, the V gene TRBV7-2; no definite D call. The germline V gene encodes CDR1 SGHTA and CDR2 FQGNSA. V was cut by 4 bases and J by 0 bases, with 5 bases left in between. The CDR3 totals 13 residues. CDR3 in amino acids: CASSYISTDTQYF. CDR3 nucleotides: TGTGCCAGCAGCTACATTAGCACAGATACGCAGTATTTT.

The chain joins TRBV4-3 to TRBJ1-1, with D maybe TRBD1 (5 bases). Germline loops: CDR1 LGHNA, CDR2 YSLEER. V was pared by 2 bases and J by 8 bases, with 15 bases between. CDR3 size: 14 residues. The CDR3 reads CASSQLGRQGEAFF. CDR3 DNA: TGCGCCAGCAGCCAATTAGGACGGCAGGGCGAAGCTTTCTTT.